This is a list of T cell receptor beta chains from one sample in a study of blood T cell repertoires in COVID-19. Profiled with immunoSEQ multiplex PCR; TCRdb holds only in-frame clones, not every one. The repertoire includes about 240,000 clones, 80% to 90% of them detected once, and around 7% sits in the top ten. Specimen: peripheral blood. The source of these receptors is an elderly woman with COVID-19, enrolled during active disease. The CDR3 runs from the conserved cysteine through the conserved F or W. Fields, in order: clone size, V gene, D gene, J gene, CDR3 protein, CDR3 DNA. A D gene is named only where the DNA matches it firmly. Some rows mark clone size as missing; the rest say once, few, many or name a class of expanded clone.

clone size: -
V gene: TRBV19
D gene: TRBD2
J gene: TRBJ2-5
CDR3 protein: CASSMGQEREGETQYF
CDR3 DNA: TGTGCCAGTAGTATGGGCCAGGAGCGGGAGGGAGAGACCCAGTACTTC

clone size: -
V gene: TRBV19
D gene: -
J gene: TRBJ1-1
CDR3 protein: CASRPYSNTEAFF
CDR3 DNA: TGTGCCAGTAGGCCCTACTCGAACACTGAAGCTTTCTTT

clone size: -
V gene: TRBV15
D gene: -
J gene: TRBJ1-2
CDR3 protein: CATSRDYGGDYGYTF
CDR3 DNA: TGTGCCACCAGCAGAGATTATGGAGGGGACTATGGCTACACCTTC

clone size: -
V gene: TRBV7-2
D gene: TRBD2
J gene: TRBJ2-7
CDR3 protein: CASSLNSGGLAGGKQYF
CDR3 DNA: TGTGCCAGCAGCTTAAACTCAGGGGGACTAGCGGGAGGGAAGCAGTACTTC

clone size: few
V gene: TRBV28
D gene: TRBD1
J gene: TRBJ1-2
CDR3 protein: CASSLRSGGNYGYTF
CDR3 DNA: TGTGCCAGCAGTTTACGGTCAGGGGGCAACTATGGCTACACCTTC

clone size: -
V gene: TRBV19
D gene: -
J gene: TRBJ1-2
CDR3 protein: CASSSPGINYGYTF
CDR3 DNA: TGTGCCAGTAGTTCCCCGGGTATCAACTATGGCTACACCTTC

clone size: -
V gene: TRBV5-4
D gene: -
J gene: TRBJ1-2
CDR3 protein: CASSPDSYYGYTF
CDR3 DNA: TGTGCCAGCAGCCCGGACAGTTACTATGGCTACACCTTC

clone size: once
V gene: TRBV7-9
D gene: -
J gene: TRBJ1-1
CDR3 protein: CASISGIRAFF
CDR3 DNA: TGTGCCAGCATCTCGGGGATTAGGGCTTTCTTT

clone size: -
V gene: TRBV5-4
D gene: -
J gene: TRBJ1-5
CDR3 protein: CASSRGGGTQGPQHF
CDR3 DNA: TGTGCCAGCAGTCGAGGGGGGGGAACCCAGGGGCCCCAGCATTTT

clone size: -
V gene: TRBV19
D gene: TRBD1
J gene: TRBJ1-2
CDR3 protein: CASSLGTGTNYGYTF
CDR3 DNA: TGTGCCAGTAGTTTGGGGACAGGAACCAACTATGGCTACACCTTC

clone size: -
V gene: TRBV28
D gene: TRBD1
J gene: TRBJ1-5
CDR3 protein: CASSSGTGGQPQHF
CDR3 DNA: TGTGCCAGCAGTTCAGGGACAGGAGGTCAGCCCCAGCATTTT

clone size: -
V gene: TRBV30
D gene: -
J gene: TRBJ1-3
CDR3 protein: CAWSSGTGNTIYF
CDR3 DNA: TGTGCCTGGAGCTCCGGGACAGGAAACACCATATATTTT

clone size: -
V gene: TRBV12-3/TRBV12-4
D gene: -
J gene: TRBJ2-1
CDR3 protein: CASSPRNEQFF
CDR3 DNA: TGTGCCAGCAGCCCCCGGAATGAGCAGTTCTTC

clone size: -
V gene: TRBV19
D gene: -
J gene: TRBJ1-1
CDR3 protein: CASSNRGGMNTEAFF
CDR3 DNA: TGTGCCAGTAGTAATAGGGGGGGGATGAACACTGAAGCTTTCTTT

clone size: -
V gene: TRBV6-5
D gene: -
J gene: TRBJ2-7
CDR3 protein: CASSSQDYEQYF
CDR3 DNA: TGTGCCAGCAGTTCACAGGATTACGAGCAGTACTTC

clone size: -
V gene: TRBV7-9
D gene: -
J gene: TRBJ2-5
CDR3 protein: CASTPRGPQETQYF
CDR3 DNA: TGTGCCAGCACCCCTCGAGGGCCCCAAGAGACCCAGTACTTC

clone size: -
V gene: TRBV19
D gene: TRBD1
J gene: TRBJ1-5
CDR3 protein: CASSIKILRDRDLNQPQHF
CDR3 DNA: TGTGCCAGTAGTATCAAAATTCTCCGGGACAGGGATCTCAATCAGCCCCAGCATTTT

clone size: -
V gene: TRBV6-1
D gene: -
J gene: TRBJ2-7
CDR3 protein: CASSELSAEQYF
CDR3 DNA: TGTGCCAGCAGTGAATTGAGTGCCGAGCAGTACTTC

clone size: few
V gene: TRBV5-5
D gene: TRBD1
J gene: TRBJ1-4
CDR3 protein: CASSLGQGYGEKLFF
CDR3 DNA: TGTGCCAGCAGCTTGGGACAGGGTTACGGTGAAAAACTGTTTTTT

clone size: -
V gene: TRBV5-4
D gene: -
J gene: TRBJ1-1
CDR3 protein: CASSLEVGRNTEAFF
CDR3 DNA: TGTGCCAGCAGCTTGGAGGTAGGGAGGAACACTGAAGCTTTCTTT

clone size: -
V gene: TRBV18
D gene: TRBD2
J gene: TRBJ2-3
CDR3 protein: CASSRTSGLTDTQYF
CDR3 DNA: TGTGCCAGCTCAAGGACTAGCGGACTCACAGATACGCAGTATTTT

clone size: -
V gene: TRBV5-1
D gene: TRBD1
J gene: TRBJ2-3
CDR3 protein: CASSLEGQGKDTQYF
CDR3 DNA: TGCGCCAGCAGCTTGGAGGGACAGGGGAAAGATACGCAGTATTTT

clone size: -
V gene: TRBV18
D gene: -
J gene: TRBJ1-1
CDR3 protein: CASSPEQGRAEAFF
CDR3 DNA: TGTGCCAGCTCACCGGAACAGGGTAGGGCTGAAGCTTTCTTT

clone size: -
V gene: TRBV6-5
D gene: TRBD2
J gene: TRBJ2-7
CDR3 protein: CASGTSRDEQYF
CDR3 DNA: TGTGCCAGTGGGACTAGCCGGGACGAGCAGTACTTC

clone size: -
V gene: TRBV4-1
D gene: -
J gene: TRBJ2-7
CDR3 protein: CASSHAGTRYEQYF
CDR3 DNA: TGCGCCAGCAGCCATGCCGGGACACGCTACGAGCAGTACTTC

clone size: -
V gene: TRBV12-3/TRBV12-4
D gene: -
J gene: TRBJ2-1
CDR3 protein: CASSFVTQKQFF
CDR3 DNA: TGTGCCAGCAGTTTCGTTACACAGAAGCAGTTCTTC

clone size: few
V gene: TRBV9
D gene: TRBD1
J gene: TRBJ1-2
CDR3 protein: CASSVETGARNGYTF
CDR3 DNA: TGTGCCAGCAGCGTGGAAACAGGGGCTAGGAATGGCTACACCTTC

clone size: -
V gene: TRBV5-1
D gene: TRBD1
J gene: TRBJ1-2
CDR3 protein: CASSLGGQAYGYTF
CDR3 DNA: TGCGCCAGCAGCTTGGGGGGACAGGCTTATGGCTACACCTTC

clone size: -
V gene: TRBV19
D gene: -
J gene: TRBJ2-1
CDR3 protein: CASRAGLNANEQFF
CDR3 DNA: TGTGCCAGTAGGGCCGGGTTAAATGCCAATGAGCAGTTCTTC

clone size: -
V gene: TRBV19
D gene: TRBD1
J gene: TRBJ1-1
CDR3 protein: CASSAQGLGNTEAFF
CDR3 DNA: TGTGCCAGTAGTGCACAGGGGCTGGGGAACACTGAAGCTTTCTTT

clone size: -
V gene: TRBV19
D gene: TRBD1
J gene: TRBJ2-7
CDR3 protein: CASSTRTGYEQYF
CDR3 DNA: TGTGCCAGTAGTACCCGGACAGGGTACGAGCAGTACTTC

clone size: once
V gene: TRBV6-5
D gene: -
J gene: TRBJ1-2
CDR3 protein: CASSLTENYGYTF
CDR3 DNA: TGTGCCAGCAGTCTGACGGAGAACTATGGCTACACCTTC

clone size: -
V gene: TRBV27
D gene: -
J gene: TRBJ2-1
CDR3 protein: CASSRGQWYNEQFF
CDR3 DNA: TGTGCCAGCAGCCGAGGTCAGTGGTACAATGAGCAGTTCTTC

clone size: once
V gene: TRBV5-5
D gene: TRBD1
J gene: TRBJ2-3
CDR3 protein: CASSRGTGVDTQYF
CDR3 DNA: TGTGCCAGCAGCCGCGGGACAGGGGTGGATACGCAGTATTTT

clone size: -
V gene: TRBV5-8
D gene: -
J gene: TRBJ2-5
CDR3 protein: CASSPDREETQYF
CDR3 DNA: TGTGCCAGCAGCCCCGATCGCGAAGAGACCCAGTACTTC

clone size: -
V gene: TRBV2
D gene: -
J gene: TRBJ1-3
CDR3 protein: CVSSEASGKEETIYF
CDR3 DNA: TGTGTCAGCAGTGAAGCTTCCGGGAAGGAGGAAACCATATATTTT

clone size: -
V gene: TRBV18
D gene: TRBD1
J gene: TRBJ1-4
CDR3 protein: CASSPPGTGNEKLFF
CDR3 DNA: TGTGCCAGCTCACCGCCCGGGACAGGAAATGAAAAACTGTTTTTT

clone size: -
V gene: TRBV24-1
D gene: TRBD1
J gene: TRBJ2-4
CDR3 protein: CATSDSGQGIQYF
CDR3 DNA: TGTGCCACCAGTGATTCGGGACAGGGCATTCAGTACTTC

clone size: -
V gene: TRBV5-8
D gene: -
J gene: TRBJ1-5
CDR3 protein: CASSLGGGADRTQHF
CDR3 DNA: TGTGCCAGCAGCTTGGGCGGGGGCGCCGATCGGACCCAGCATTTT

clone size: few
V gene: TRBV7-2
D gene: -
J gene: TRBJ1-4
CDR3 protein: CASSLVGGMAQKLFF
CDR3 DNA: TGTGCCAGCAGCTTAGTTGGGGGCATGGCACAAAAACTGTTTTTT

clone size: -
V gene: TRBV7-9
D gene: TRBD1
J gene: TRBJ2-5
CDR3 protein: CASRATGGETQYF
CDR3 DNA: TGTGCCAGCAGAGCCACAGGGGGAGAGACCCAGTACTTC

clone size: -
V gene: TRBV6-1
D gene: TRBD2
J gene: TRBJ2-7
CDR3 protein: CASSAAGGSYEQYF
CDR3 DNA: TGTGCCAGCAGTGCAGCGGGGGGGTCCTACGAGCAGTACTTC

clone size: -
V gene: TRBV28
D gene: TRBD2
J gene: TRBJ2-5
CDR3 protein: CASSLILAGTQETQYF
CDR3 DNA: TGTGCCAGCAGCCTTATACTAGCGGGAACCCAAGAGACCCAGTACTTC

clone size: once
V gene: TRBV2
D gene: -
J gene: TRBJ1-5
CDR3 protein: CASRPFGNTNQPQHF
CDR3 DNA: TGTGCCAGCAGACCATTTGGCAACACGAATCAGCCCCAGCATTTT

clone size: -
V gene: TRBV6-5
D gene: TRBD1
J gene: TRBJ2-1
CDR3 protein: CASRATGDHNEQFF
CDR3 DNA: TGTGCCAGCCGAGCGACAGGGGACCACAATGAGCAGTTCTTC

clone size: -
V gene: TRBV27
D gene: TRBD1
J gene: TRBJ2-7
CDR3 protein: CASSLSGTGVFYEQYF
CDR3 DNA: TGTGCCAGCAGTTTATCAGGGACAGGGGTTTTTTACGAGCAGTACTTC

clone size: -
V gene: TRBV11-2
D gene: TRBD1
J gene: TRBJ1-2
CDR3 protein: CASSPGQGYGYTF
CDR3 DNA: TGTGCCAGCAGCCCGGGACAGGGCTATGGCTACACCTTC

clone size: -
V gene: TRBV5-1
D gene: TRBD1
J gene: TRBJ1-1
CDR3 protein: CASSIQGATEAFF
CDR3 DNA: TGCGCCAGCAGCATACAGGGGGCAACTGAAGCTTTCTTT

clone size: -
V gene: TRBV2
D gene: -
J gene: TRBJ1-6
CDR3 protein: CASSVAAYNSPLHF
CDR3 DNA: TGTGCCAGCAGTGTGGCAGCCTATAATTCACCCCTCCACTTT